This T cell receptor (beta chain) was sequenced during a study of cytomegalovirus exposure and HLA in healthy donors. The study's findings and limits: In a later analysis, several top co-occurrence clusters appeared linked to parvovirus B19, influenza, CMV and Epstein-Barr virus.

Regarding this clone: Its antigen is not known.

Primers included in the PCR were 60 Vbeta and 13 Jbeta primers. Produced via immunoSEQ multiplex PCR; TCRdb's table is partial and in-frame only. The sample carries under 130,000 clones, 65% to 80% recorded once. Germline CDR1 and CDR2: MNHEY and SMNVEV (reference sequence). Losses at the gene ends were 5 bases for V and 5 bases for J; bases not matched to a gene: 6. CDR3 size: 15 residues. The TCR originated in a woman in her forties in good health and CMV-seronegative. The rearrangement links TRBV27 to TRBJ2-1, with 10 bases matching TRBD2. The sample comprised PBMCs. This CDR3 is CASSRGLAANNEQFF. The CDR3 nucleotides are TGTGCCAGCAGTAGAGGACTAGCGGCGAACAATGAGCAGTTCTTC.